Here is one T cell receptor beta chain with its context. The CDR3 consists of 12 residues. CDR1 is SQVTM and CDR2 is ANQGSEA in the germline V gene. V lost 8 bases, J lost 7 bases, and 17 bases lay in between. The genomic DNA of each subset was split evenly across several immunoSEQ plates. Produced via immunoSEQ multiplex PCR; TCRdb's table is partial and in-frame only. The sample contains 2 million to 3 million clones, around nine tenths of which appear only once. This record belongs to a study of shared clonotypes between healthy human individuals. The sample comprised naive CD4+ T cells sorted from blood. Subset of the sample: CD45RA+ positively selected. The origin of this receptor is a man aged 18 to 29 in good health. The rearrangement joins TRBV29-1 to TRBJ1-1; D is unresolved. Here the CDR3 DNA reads TGCAGCTTCGAGGGAGCTGCCGGTGAAGCTTTCTTT. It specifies CSFEGAAGEAFF.